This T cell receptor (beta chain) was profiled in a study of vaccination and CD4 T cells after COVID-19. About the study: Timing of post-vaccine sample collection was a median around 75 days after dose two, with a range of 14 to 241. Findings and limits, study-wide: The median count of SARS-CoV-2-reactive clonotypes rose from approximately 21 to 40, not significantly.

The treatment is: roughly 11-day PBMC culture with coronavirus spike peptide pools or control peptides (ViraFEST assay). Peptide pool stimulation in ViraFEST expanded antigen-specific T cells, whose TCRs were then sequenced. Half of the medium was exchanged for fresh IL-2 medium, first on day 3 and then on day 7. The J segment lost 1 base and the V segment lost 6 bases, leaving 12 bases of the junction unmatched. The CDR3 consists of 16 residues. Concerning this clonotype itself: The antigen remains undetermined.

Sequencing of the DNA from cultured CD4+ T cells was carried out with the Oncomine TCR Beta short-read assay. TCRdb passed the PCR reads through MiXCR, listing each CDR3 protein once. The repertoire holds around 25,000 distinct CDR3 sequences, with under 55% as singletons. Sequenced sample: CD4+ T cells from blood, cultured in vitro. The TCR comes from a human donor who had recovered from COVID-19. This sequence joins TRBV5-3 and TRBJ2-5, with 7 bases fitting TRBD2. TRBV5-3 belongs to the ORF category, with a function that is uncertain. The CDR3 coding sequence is TGTGCCAGAATGGGAGGGGCGTTGGTTATCCAAGAGACCCAGTACTTC. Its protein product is CARMGGALVIQETQYF.